This T cell receptor (beta chain) appears in the sequencing data of a study of relationships among human T cell subsets. Broader study findings: Th1, Th2 and regulatory T cells shared many CDR3 sequences. Across seven subsets, gene usage, CDR3 length and N-additions did not differ significantly.

Semiquantitative ARM-PCR amplified T cell receptor alpha and beta CDR3 regions from mRNA. In ARM-PCR, communal superprimers followed tagged nested gene-specific primers for exponential amplification. TCRdb independently ran MiXCR on the multiplex PCR reads; one entry per CDR3 protein. The sample has about 12,000 distinct CDR3 sequences; roughly two thirds are singletons. V lost 2 bases and J 1 base, leaving 6 bases between the germline ends. Looked up from germline, CDR1 is SGHRS and CDR2 is YFSETQ. The CDR3 is made up of 13 amino acids. The Th1 cells were the flow-through after CD25, CD56 and CD294 bead selections. Comment on this clonotype: Its antigen is not identified.

The clonotype was recovered from a man aged 35-49 years in good health. The V and J genes are TRBV5-1 and TRBJ1-1; unclear D gene. The sample comprised CD4+ Th1 cells sorted from blood. CDR3 bases: TGCGCCAGCAGCTTCGGTTGGAACACTGAAGCTTTCTTT. This sequence encodes CASSFGWNTEAFF.